This note documents a single T cell receptor beta chain sequence. Its target is not known. It was with a sample-barcoded 5' primer and a J-beta primer mix that a second PCR of about 7 to 12 cycles was run. Each CDR3 protein gets one entry after TCRdb re-called the 5' RACE reads with MiXCR. The sample includes 450,000 to 700,000 distinct CDR3 sequences, 27% of them seen just once. This sample is part of a study of blood T cells in healthy people across ages. Whole-study findings and limits: CMV infection status of these donors was not known.

The ends were cut back, 6 bases at V and 3 bases at J, with 7 bases in the middle. Germline values: CDR1 KGHSH, CDR2 LQKENI. The CDR3 has 12 amino acids. The genes are TRBV18 and TRBJ2-3; D is ambiguous. The clonotype originates from a woman in her seventies in good health. Sequenced sample: blood. The CDR3 loop is CASSTVTDTQYF. The CDR3 DNA is TGTGCCAGCTCCACGGTAACAGATACGCAGTATTTT.